This T cell receptor beta chain was sequenced during a study of cytomegalovirus exposure and HLA in healthy donors. Study-level results: Excluded: some indistinguishable V segments such as TRBV6-2 and TRBV6-3.

With respect to this clone: Its antigen is unidentified.

60 Vbeta and 13 Jbeta primers were used in PCR. Repertoires were generated with immunoSEQ multiplex PCR, while TCRdb's copy carries only in-frame clones and drops some. The table has approximately 120,000 clones, 81% seen once. V was shortened by 0 bases and J by 6 bases, with 6 bases between the two germline ends. CDR3 length: 12 amino acids. The germline V gene encodes CDR1 SGHAT and CDR2 FQNNGV. This clonotype was obtained from a man aged 18 to 29 in good health and CMV-seronegative. The chain couples TRBV11-2 to TRBJ2-7; D gene ambiguous. Sequencing used PBMCs. Here the CDR3 reads CASSLDRSEQYF. The CDR3 DNA reads as TGTGCCAGCAGCTTAGATCGGAGCGAGCAGTACTTC.